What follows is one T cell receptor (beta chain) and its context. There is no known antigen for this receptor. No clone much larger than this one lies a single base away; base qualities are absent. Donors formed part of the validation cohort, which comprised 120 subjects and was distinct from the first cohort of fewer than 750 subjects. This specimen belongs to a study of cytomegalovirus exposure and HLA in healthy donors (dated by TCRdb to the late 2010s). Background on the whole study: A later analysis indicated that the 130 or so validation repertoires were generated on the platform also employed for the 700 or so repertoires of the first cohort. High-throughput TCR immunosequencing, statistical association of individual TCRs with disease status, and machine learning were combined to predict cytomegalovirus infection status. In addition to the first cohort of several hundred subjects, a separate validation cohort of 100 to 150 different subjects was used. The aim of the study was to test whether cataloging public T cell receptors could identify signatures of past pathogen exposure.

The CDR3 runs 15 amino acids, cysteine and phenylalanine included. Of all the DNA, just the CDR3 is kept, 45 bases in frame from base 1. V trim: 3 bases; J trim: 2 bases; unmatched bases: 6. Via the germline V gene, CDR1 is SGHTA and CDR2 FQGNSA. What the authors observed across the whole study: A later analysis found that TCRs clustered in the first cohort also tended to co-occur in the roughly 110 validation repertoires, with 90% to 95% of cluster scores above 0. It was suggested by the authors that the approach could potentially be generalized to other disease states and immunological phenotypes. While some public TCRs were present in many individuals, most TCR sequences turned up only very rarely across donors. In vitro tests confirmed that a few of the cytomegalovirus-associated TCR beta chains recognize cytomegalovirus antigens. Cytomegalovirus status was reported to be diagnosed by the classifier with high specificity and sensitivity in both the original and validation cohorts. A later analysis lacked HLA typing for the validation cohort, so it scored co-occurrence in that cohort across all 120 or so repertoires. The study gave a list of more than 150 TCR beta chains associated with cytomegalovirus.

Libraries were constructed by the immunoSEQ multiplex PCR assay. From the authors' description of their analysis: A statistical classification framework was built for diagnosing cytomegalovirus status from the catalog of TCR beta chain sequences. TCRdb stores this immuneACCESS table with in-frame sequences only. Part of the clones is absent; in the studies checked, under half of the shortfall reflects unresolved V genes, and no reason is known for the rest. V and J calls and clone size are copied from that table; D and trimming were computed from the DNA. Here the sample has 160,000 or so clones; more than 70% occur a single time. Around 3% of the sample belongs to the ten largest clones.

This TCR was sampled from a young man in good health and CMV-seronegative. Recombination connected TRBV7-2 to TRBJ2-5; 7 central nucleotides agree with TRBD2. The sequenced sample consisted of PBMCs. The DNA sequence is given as TGTGCCAGCAGCTTCGGGGGAGGGCGTCAAGAGACCCAGTACTTC. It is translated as CASSFGGGRQETQYF. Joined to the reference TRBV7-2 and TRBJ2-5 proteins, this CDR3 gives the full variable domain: GAGVSQSPSNKVTEKGKDVELRCDPISGHTALYWYRQSLGQGLEFLIYFQGNSAPDKSGLPSDRFSAERTGGSVSTLTIQRTQQEDSAVYLCASSFGGGRQETQYFGPGTRLLVL.